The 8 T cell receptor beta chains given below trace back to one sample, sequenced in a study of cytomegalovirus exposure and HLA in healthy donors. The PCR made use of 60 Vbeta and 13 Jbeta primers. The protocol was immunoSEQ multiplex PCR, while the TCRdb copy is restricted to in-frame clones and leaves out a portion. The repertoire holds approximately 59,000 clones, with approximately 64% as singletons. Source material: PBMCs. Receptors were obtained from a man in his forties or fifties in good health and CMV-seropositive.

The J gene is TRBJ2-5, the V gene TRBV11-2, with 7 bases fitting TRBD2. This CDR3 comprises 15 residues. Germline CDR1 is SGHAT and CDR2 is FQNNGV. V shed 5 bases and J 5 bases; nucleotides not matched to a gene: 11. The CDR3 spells CASSPAYGGGETQYF. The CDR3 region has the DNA TGTGCCAGCAGCCCCGCTTACGGGGGAGGGGAGACCCAGTACTTC.

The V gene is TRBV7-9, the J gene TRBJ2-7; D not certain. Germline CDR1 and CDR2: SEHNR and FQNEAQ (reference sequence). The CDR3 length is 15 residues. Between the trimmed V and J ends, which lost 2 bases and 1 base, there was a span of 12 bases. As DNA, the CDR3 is TGTGCCAGCAGCTTAAGTAGCCGGCAGTCCTACGAGCAGTACTTC. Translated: CASSLSSRQSYEQYF.

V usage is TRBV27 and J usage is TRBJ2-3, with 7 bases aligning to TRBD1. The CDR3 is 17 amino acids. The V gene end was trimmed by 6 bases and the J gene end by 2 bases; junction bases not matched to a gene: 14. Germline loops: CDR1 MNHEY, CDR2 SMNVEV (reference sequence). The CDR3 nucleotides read TGTGCCAGCAGACATTATGCCGCCGGGACAGACACAGATACGCAGTATTTT. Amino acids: CASRHYAAGTDTDTQYF.

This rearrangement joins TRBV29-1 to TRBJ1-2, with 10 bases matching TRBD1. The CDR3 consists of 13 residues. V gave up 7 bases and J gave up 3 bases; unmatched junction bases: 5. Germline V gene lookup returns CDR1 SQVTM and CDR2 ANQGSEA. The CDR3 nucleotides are TGCAGCGACCAGACAGGGGGCGACTATGGCTACACCTTC. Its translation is CSDQTGGDYGYTF.

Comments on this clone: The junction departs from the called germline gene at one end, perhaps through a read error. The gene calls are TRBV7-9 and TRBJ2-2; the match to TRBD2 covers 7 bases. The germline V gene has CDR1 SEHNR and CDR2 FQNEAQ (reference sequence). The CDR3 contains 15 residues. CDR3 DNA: TGTTCCAGCAGCTTAGAAGTGGGAGGGACCGGGGAGCTGTTTTTT. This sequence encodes CSSSLEVGGTGELFF.

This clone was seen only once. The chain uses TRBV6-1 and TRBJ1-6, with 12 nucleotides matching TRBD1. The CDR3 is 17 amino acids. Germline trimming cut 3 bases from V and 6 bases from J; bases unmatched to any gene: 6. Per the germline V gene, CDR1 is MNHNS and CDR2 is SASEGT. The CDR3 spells CASSEGQGALSNSPLHF. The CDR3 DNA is TGTGCCAGCAGTGAGGGACAGGGGGCACTTTCTAATTCACCCCTCCACTTT.

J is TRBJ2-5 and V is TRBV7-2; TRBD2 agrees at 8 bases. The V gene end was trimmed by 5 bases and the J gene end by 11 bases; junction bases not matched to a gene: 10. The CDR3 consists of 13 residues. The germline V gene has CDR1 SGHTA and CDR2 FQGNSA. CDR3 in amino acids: CASSHRGGYEQYF. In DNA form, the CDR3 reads TGTGCCAGCAGCCACCGGGGGGGTTATGAGCAGTACTTC.

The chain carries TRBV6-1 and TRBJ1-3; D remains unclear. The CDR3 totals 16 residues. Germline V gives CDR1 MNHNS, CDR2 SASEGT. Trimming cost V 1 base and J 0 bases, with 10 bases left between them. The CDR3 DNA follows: TGTGCCAGCAGTGAAGGGGCTTCCTACTCTGGAAACACCATATATTTT. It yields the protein CASSEGASYSGNTIYF.